This T cell receptor beta chain was profiled in a study of shared clonotypes between healthy human individuals. General observations from the study: Across several donors, naive CD4 shared 5% to 6.5%, naive CD8 under 4%, memory CD4 roughly 2.5%, memory CD8 0.4% to 0.5%.

A deep-level run was used for the assay. Profiling relied on immunoSEQ multiplex PCR, and the TCRdb table lists in-frame clones only, not all of them. The sample has around 2.5 million clones; 90% to 95% are singletons. CDR1 and CDR2 from the germline V gene are MRHNA and SNTAGT. The CDR3 is 16 residues long. V was shortened by 5 bases and J by 0 bases, with 13 bases between the two germline ends. The donors, all of them Caucasian adults, lived in Nashville, Tennessee. This clone has just one count. What it binds is not known. Sequenced material: naive CD4+ T cells from PBMCs. Subset noted: CD45RA+ positively selected. The TCR was taken from a young man in good health. Some clones in this sample may be carry-over from other donors' samples. The gene calls are TRBV6-4 and TRBJ2-2; no clear D. The CDR3 loop reads CASSIRRSSNTGELFF. In DNA, the CDR3 is TGTGCCAGCAGTATTCGCAGGAGCTCGAACACCGGGGAGCTGTTTTTT.